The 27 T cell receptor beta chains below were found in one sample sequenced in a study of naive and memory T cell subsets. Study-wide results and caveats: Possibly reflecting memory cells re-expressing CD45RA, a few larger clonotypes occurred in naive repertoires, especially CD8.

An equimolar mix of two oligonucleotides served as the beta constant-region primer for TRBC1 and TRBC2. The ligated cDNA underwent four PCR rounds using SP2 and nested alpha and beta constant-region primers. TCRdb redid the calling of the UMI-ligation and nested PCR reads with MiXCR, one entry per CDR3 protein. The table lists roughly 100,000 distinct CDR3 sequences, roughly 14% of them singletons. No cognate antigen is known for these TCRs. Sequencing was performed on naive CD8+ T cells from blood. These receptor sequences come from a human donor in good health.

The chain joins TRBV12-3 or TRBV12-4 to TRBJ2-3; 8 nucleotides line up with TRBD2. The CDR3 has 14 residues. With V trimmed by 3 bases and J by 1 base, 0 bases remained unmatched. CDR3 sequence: CASSLREGTDTQYF. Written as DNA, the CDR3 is TGTGCCAGCAGTTTGCGGGAGGGCACAGATACGCAGTATTTT.

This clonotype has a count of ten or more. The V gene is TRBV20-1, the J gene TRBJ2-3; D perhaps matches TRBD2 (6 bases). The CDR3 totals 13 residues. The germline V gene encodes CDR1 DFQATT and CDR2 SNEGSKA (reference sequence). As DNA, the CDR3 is TGCGCAGTGACCAGGACTACCACAGATACGCAGTATTTT. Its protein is CAVTRTTTDTQYF.

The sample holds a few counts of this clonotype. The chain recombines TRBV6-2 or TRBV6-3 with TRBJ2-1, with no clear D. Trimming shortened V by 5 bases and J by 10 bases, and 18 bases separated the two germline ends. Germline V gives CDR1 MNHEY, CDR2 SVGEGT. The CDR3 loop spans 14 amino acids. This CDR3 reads CASSRSTLGPEQFF. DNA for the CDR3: TGTGCCAGCAGTCGTTCTACCCTAGGGCCGGAGCAGTTCTTC.

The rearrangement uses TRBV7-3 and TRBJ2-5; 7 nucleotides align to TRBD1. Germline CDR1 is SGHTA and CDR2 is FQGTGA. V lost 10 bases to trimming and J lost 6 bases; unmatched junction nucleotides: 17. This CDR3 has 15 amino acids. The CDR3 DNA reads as TGTGCCACCCCCCCCCCCGCAGGGGGTCTTAAGACCCAGTACTTC. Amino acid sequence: CATPPPAGGLKTQYF.

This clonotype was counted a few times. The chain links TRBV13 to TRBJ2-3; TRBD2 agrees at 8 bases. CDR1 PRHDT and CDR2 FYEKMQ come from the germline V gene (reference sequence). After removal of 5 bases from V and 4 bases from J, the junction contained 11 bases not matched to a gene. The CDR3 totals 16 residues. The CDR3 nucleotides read TGTGCCAGCAGCGAACCCGGGACTAGAGTCTCAGATACGCAGTATTTT. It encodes CASSEPGTRVSDTQYF.

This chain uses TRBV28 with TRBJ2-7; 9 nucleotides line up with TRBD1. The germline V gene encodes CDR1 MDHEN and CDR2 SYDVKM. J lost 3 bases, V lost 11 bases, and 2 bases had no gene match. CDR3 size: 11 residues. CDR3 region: CAVTGGYEQYF. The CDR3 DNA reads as TGTGCCGTGACAGGGGGCTACGAGCAGTACTTC.

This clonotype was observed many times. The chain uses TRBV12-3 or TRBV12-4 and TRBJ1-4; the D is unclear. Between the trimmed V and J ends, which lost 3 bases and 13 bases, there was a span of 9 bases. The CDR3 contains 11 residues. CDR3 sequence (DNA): TGTGCCAGCAGTTTGGAAGGAGGACTGTTTTTT. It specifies CASSLEGGLFF.

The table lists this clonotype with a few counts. The CDR3 DNA is TGTGCCAGCAGCTTAGCACGGGACCCAACCTACGAGCAGTACTTC. It specifies CASSLARDPTYEQYF. The chain links TRBV7-9 to TRBJ2-7; possibly TRBD1 or TRBD2 for D (5 bases each). This CDR3 spans 15 amino acids. Trimming left V 0 bases short and J 2 bases short, with 11 bases between. Germline-derived CDR1 and CDR2 are SEHNR and FQNEAQ (reference sequence). The full variable domain, rest sourced from reference TRBV7-9 and TRBJ2-7, is DTGVSQNPRHKITKRGQNVTFRCDPISEHNRLYWYRQTLGQGPEFLTYFQNEAQLEKSRLLSDRFSAERPKGSFSTLEIQRTEQGDSAMYLCASSLARDPTYEQYFGPGTRLTVT.

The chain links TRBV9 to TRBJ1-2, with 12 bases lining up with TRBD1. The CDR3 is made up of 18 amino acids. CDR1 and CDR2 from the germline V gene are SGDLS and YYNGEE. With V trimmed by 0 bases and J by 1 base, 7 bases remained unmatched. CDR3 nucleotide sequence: TGTGCCAGCAGCGTAGCCAGGGACAGGGGGCATGATAACTATGGCTACACCTTC. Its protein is CASSVARDRGHDNYGYTF. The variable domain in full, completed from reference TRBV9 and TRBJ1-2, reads DSGVTQTPKHLITATGQRVTLRCSPRSGDLSVYWYQQSLDQGLQFLIQYYNGEERAKGNILERFSAQQFPDLHSELNLSSLELGDSALYFCASSVARDRGHDNYGYTFGSGTRLTVV.

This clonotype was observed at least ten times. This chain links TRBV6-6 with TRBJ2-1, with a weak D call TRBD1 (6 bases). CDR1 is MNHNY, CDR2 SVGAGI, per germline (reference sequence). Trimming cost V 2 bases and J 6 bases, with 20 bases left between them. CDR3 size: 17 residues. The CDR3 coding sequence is TGTGCCAGCAGTTACCCCAGGGGCGGCGAGGGTCCCAATGAGCAGTTCTTC. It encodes CASSYPRGGEGPNEQFF.

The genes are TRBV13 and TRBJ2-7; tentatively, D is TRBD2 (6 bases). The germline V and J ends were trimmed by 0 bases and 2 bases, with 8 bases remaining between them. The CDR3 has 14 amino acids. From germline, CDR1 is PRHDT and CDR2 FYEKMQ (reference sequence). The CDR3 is CASSLGPGAYEQYF. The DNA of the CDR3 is TGTGCCAGCAGCTTAGGTCCGGGGGCCTACGAGCAGTACTTC.

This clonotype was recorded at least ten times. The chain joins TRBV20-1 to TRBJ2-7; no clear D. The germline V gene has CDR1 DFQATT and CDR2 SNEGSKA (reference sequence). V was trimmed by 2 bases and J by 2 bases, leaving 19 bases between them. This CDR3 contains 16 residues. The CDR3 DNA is TGCAGTGCTAGACCCGTGGAGTGGCCGAGTGCCTACGAGCAGTACTTC. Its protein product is CSARPVEWPSAYEQYF.

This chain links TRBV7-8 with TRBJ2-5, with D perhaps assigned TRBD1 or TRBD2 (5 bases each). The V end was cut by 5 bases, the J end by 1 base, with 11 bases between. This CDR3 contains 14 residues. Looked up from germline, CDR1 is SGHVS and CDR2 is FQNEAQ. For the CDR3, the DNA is TGTGCCAGCAGCCCCCGGGACGCCCAAGAGACCCAGTACTTC. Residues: CASSPRDAQETQYF.

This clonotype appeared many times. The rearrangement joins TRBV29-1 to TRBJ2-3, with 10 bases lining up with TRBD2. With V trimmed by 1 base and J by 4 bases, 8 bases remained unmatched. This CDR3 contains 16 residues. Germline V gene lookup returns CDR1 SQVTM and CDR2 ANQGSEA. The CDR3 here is CSVEASGLAGADTQYF. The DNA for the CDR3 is TGCAGCGTTGAAGCATCGGGGCTAGCGGGGGCAGATACGCAGTATTTT.

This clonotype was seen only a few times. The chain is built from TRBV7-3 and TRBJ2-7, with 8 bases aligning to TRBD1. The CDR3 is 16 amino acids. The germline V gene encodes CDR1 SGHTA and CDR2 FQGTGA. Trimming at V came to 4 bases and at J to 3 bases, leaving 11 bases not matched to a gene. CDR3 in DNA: TGTGCCAGCAGCTCCGGGACAGGCGTAGGTATCTACGAGCAGTACTTC. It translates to CASSSGTGVGIYEQYF.

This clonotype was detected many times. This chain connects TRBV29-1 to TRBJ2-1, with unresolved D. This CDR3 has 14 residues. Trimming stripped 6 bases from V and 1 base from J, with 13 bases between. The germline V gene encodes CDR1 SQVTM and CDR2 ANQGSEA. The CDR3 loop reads CSVVPDVSYNEQFF. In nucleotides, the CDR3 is TGCAGCGTCGTCCCCGACGTATCCTACAATGAGCAGTTCTTC.

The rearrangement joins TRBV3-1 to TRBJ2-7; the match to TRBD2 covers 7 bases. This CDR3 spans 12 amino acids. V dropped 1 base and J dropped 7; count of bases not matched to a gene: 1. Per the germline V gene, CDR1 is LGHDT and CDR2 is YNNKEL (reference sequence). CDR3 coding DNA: TGTGCCAGCAGCCAAGGCGGGGGAGAGCAGTACTTC. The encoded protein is CASSQGGGEQYF.

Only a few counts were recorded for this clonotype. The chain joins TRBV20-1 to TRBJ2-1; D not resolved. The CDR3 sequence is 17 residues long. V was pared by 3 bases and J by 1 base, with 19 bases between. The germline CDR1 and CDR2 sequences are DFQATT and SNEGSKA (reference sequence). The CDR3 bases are TGCAGTGCTAGTGTGATGGCGGTGTCCGGTTCCTACAATGAGCAGTTCTTC. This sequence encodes CSASVMAVSGSYNEQFF.

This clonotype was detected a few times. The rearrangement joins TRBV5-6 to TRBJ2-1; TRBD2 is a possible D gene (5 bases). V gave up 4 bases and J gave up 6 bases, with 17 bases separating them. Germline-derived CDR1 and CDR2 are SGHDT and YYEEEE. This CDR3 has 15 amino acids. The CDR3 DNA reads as TGTGCCAGCAGCACTCGGGAACTACTTGGCAATGAGCAGTTCTTC. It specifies CASSTRELLGNEQFF.

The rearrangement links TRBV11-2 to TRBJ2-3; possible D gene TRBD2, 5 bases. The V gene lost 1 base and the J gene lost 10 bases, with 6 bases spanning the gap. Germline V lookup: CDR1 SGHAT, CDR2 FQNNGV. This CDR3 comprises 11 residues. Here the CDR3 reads CASSLGSAQYF. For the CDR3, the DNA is TGTGCCAGCAGCTTAGGTAGCGCGCAGTATTTT. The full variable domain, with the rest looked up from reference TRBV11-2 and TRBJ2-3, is EAGVAQSPRYKIIEKRQSVAFWCNPISGHATLYWYQQILGQGPKLLIQFQNNGVVDDSQLPKDRFSAERLKGVDSTLKIQPAKLEDSAVYLCASSLGSAQYFGPGTRLTVL.

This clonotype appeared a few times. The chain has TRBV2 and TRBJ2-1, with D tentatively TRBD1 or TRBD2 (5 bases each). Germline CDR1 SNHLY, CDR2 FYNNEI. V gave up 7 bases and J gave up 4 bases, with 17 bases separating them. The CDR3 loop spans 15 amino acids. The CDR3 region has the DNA TGTGCCAGCACCGGGACCAATCCAAAATACAATGAGCAGTTCTTC. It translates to CASTGTNPKYNEQFF.

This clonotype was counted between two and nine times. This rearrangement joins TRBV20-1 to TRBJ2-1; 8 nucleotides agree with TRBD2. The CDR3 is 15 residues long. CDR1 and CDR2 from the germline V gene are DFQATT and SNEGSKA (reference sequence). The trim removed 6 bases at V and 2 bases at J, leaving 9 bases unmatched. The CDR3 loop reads CSADGLAFAYNEQFF. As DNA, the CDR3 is TGCAGTGCAGACGGACTAGCATTTGCCTACAATGAGCAGTTCTTC.

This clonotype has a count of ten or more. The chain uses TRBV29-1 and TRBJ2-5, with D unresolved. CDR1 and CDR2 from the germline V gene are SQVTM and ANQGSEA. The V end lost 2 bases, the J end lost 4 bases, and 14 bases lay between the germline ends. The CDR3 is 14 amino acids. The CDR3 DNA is TGCAGCGTTGAATCTGGCCAGGTGGTAGAGACCCAGTACTTC. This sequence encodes CSVESGQVVETQYF.

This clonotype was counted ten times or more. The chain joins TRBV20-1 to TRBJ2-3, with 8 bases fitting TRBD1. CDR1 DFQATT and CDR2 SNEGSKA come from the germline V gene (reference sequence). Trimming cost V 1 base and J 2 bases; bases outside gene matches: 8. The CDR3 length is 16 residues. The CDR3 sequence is CSARAPDRVPTDTQYF. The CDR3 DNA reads TGCAGTGCTAGAGCACCGGACAGGGTACCCACAGATACGCAGTATTTT.

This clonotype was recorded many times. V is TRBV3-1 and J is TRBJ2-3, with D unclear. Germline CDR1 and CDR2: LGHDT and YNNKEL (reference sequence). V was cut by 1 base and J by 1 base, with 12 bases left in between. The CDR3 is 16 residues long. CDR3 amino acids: CASSQGSTYGTDTQYF. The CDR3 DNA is TGTGCCAGCAGCCAAGGTTCAACCTACGGCACAGATACGCAGTATTTT.

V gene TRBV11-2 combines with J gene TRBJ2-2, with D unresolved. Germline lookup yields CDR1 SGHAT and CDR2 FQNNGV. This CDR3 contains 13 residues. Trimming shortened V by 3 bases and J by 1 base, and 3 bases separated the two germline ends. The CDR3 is CASSFENTGELFF. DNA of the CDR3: TGTGCCAGCAGCTTTGAGAACACCGGGGAGCTGTTTTTT.

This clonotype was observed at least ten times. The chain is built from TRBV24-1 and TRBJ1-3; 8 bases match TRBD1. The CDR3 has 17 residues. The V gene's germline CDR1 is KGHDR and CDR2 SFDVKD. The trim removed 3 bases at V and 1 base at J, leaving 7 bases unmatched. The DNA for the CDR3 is TGTGCCACCAGTGATAGCTCCGGGACAGGATCTGGAAACACCATATATTTT. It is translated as CATSDSSGTGSGNTIYF.